The 13 T cell receptor beta chains below come from one sample, sequenced in a study of spatial heterogeneity in lung cancer. Time point of the sample: sample taken at primary tumor resection. Tumor, nontumor lung or frozen PBMC supplied whole RNA that was sequenced unsorted. One entry per CDR3 protein, called by TCRdb with MiXCR from the 5' RACE reads. This table holds about 92,000 distinct CDR3 sequences, approximately 12% found once. The sequencing used PBMCs, collected at surgery. These receptors were taken from a male donor with early-stage non-small cell lung cancer.

The rearrangement uses TRBV19 and TRBJ2-5, with 7 positions matching TRBD2. The CDR3 runs 19 residues. Germline V gene data show CDR1 as LNHDA and CDR2 as SQIVND (reference sequence). Losses at the gene ends were 4 bases for V and 3 bases for J; bases not matched to a gene: 20. The CDR3 loop is CASSTNHLGRGSTEETQYF. The CDR3, as DNA: TGTGCCAGTAGTACCAATCACCTGGGGCGGGGGAGTACCGAAGAGACCCAGTACTTC.

V gene TRBV6-5 combines with J gene TRBJ1-4; D call uncertain. The germline gives CDR1 MNHEY, CDR2 SVGAGI. The CDR3 covers 16 residues. The V gene lost 0 bases and the J gene lost 8 bases, with 16 bases spanning the gap. The CDR3: CASSYSMGSPGEKLFF. CDR3 sequence (DNA): TGTGCCAGCAGTTACTCGATGGGCAGCCCTGGGGAAAAACTGTTTTTT.

This clonotype turned up a few times. The chain employs TRBV2 and TRBJ2-1; D is possibly TRBD1 or TRBD2 (5 bases each). From germline, CDR1 is SNHLY and CDR2 FYNNEI. This CDR3 is built from 13 residues. V was trimmed by 5 bases and J by 5 bases, leaving 10 bases between them. The CDR3: CASSLRDDNEQFF. CDR3 nucleotides: TGTGCCAGCAGTCTCCGGGACGACAATGAGCAGTTCTTC.

The rearrangement links TRBV18 to TRBJ2-2; D is undetermined. The CDR3 sequence is 12 residues long. The V end lost 5 bases, the J end lost 6 bases, and 7 bases lay between the germline ends. Germline V lookup: CDR1 KGHSH, CDR2 LQKENI. Here the CDR3 DNA reads TGTGCCAGCTCAAACGAGGCCGGGGAGCTGTTTTTT. Protein product: CASSNEAGELFF.

The CDR3 here is CASSVDRGLSYEQYF. The CDR3 DNA reads TGTGCCAGCAGCGTAGACAGGGGGCTCTCCTACGAGCAGTACTTC. This chain joins TRBV2 and TRBJ2-7, with 10 nucleotides matching TRBD1. The CDR3 is made up of 15 amino acids. V shed 6 bases and J 0 bases; nucleotides not matched to a gene: 5. The V gene's germline CDR1 is SNHLY and CDR2 FYNNEI.

The chain has TRBV12-3 or TRBV12-4 and TRBJ1-5; 7 bases match TRBD1. This CDR3 is built from 14 residues. V shed 4 bases, J shed 2 bases, and the junction held 2 bases outside the gene matches. The chain's CDR3 is CASSWTGGNQPQHF. As DNA, the CDR3 is TGTGCCAGCAGTTGGACAGGCGGCAATCAGCCCCAGCATTTT.

The sample holds many counts of this clonotype. This chain connects TRBV7-9 to TRBJ1-1; D is uncertain. Per the germline V gene, CDR1 is SEHNR and CDR2 is FQNEAQ (reference sequence). The CDR3 runs 10 residues. Trimming left V 8 bases short and J 6 bases short, with 7 bases between. The CDR3 reads CASAVAEAFF. The CDR3 DNA is TGTGCCAGCGCGGTCGCTGAAGCTTTCTTT.

This clonotype was counted many times. The chain is built from TRBV4-3 and TRBJ1-6, with a tentative D call TRBD1 (6 bases). CDR1 and CDR2 (germline): LGHNA, YSLEER. V was pared by 0 bases and J by 7 bases, with 7 bases between. The CDR3 runs 14 residues. The CDR3: CASSQDGQNSPLHF. CDR3 bases: TGCGCCAGCAGCCAAGACGGACAGAATTCACCCCTCCACTTT.

This chain links TRBV11-1 with TRBJ2-7; D is unresolved. Germline CDR1 and CDR2: SGHAT and FQDESV (reference sequence). The CDR3 loop spans 11 amino acids. The V end lost 5 bases, the J end lost 4 bases, and 6 bases lay between the germline ends. The CDR3 bases are TGTGCCAGCAGCCCTGCTTACGAGCAGTACTTC. Translating it yields CASSPAYEQYF.

The rearrangement links TRBV3-1 to TRBJ2-3; D is perhaps TRBD2 (5 bases). Trimming removed 6 bases from V and 4 bases from J, with 11 bases in between. There are 13 residues in the CDR3. Germline V gene data show CDR1 as LGHDT and CDR2 as YNNKEL (reference sequence). DNA of the CDR3: TGTGCCAGCAGTACCACGAGGGCAGATACGCAGTATTTT. It is translated as CASSTTRADTQYF.

This clonotype has only a few counts. This rearrangement joins TRBV5-1 to TRBJ2-5; possible D gene TRBD2, 6 bases. The ends were cut back, 4 bases at V and 2 bases at J, with 12 bases in the middle. The CDR3 covers 14 residues. Germline loops: CDR1 SGHRS, CDR2 YFSETQ. The CDR3 DNA follows: TGCGCCAGCAGCATAGGGACTTCACAAGAGACCCAGTACTTC. Translated: CASSIGTSQETQYF.

This clonotype occurred many times. The chain couples TRBV5-1 to TRBJ2-1; unclear D gene. The V gene lost 2 bases and the J gene lost 7 bases, with 10 bases spanning the gap. The germline V gene encodes CDR1 SGHRS and CDR2 YFSETQ. There are 13 residues in the CDR3. The CDR3 here is CASSFPSSNEQFF. The DNA of the CDR3 is TGCGCCAGCAGCTTTCCAAGTAGTAATGAGCAGTTCTTC.

This clonotype was seen ten or more times. The chain couples TRBV6-6 to TRBJ2-2; 7 bases map to TRBD2. Looked up from germline, CDR1 is MNHNY and CDR2 is SVGAGI (reference sequence). The V segment lost 0 bases and the J segment 5 bases; nucleotides outside the gene matches: 6. This CDR3 has 16 amino acids. The chain's CDR3 is CASSYSGGDGTGELFF. CDR3 coding DNA: TGTGCCAGCAGTTACTCTGGGGGGGATGGGACCGGGGAGCTGTTTTTT.